This T cell receptor (beta chain) was obtained from a study of T cell responses to AZD1222 COVID-19 vaccine. Broader study findings: Per reports, nearly half of all spike-specific TCRs target regions that are unmutated in variants. There were mostly white British donors and more females than males, and clonal diversity was possibly underestimated. Recipients of two AZD1222 doses showed rising Spike-specific TCR breadth and depth.

V was shortened by 4 bases and J by 0 bases, with 13 bases between the two germline ends. Germline lookup yields CDR1 SGHVS and CDR2 FNYEAQ. The CDR3 runs 16 residues. Repertoires were generated with immunoSEQ multiplex PCR, while TCRdb's copy carries only in-frame clones and drops some. The data show 120,000 or so clones, 75% to 85% seen once. Of note for this clone: The antigen remains unidentified.

This chain links TRBV7-6 with TRBJ1-3, with D possibly being TRBD1 (6 bases). The clonotype was recovered from an adult who received the AZD1222 COVID-19 vaccine. The starting material was peripheral blood, obtained 28 days after the second AZD1222 dose. The DNA of the CDR3 is TGTGCCAGCAGCTCACTTAAGACAGGCTCTGGAAACACCATATATTTT. Protein product: CASSSLKTGSGNTIYF.